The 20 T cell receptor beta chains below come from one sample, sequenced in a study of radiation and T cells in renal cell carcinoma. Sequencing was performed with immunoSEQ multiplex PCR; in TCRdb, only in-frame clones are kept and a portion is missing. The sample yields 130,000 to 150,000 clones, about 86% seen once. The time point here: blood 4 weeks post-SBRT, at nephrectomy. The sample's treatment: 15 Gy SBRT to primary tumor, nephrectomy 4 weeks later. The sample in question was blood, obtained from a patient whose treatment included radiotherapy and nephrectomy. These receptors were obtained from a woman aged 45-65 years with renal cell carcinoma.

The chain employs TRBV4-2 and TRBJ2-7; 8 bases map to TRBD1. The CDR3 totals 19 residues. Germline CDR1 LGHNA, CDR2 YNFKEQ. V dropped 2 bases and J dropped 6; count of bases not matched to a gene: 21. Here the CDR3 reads CASSQFNPGQGYYSGEQYF. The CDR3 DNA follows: TGTGCCAGCAGCCAATTCAACCCAGGACAGGGCTATTATTCGGGCGAGCAGTACTTC.

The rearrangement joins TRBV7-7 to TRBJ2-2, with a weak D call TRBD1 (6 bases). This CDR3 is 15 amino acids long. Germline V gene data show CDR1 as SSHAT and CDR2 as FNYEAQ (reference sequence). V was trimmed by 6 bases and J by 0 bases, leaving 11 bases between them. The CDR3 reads CASSAGTPNTGELFF. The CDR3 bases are TGTGCCAGCAGTGCCGGGACACCGAACACCGGGGAGCTGTTTTTT.

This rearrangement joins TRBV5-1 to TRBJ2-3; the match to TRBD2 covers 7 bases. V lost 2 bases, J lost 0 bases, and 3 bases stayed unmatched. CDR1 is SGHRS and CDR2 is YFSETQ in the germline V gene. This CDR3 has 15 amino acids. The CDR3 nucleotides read TGCGCCAGCAGCTTACTAGCGTCTAGCACAGATACGCAGTATTTT. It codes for CASSLLASSTDTQYF.

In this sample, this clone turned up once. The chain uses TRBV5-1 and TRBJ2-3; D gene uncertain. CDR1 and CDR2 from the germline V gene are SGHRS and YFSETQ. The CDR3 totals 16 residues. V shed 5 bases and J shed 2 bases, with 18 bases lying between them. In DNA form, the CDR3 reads TGCGCCAGCAGTCAAACCTACGCCTCCATCACAGATACGCAGTATTTT. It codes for CASSQTYASITDTQYF.

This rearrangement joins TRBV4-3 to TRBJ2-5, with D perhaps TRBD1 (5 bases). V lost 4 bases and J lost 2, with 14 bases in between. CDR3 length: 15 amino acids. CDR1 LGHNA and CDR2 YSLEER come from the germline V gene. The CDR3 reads CASSPNPDRQETQYF. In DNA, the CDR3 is TGCGCCAGCAGCCCCAACCCCGACAGACAAGAGACCCAGTACTTC.

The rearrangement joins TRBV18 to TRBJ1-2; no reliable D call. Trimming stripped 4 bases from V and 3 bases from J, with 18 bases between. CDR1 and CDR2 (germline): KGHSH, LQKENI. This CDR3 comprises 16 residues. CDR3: CASSREESAEHYGYTF. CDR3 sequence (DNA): TGTGCCAGCTCACGGGAGGAAAGCGCAGAACACTATGGCTACACCTTC. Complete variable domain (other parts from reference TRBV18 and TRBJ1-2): NAGVMQNPRHLVRRRGQEARLRCSPMKGHSHVYWYRQLPEEGLKFMVYLQKENIIDESGMPKERFSAEFPKEGPSILRIQQVVRGDSAAYFCASSREESAEHYGYTFGSGTRLTVV.

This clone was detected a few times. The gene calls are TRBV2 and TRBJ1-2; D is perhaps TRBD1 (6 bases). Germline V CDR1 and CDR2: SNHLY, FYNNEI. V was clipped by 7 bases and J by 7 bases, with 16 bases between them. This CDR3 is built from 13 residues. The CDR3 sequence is CASTGQSFGGYTF. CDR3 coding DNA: TGTGCCAGCACTGGACAGTCCTTTGGTGGCTACACCTTC.

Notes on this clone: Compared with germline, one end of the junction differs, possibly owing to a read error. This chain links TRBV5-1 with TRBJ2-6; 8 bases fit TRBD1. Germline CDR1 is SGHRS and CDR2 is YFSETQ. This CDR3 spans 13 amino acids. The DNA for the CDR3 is TGCGCCAGCAGCTTGGGGGACAGGTGGAATCCGGCTTTC. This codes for CASSLGDRWNPAF.

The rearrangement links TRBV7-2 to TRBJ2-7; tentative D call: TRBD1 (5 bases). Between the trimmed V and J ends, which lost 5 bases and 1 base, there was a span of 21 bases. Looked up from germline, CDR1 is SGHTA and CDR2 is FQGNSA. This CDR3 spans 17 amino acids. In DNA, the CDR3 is TGTGCCAGCAGCCACCCTTTAGGGCAGGGTAGGTCCTACGAGCAGTACTTC. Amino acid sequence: CASSHPLGQGRSYEQYF.

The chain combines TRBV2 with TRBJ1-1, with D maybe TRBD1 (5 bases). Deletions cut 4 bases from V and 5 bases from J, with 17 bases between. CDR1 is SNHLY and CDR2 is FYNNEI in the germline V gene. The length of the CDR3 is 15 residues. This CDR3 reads CASSGRRAGYTEAFF. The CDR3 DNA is TGTGCCAGCAGTGGTCGGCGGGCAGGGTATACTGAAGCTTTCTTT. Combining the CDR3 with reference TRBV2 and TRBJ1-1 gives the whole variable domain EPEVTQTPSHQVTQMGQEVILRCVPISNHLYFYWYRQILGQKVEFLVSFYNNEISEKSEIFDDQFSVERPDGSNFTLKIRSTKLEDSAMYFCASSGRRAGYTEAFFGQGTRLTVV.

The CDR3 DNA is TGTGCCAGTAGTACCTTCAGGGGGCCCAATGAGCAGTTCTTC. Its translation is CASSTFRGPNEQFF. The chain carries TRBV19 and TRBJ2-1; TRBD1 agrees at 8 bases. The CDR3 covers 14 residues. V lost 4 bases to trimming and J lost 6 bases; unmatched junction nucleotides: 5. CDR1 and CDR2 from the germline V gene are LNHDA and SQIVND (reference sequence).

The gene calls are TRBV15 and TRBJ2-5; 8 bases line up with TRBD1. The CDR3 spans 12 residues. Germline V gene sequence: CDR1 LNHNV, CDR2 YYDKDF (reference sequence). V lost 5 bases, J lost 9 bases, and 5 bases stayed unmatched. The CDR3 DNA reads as TGTGCCACCAGCCCAGGGACAGGCCCCCAGTACTTC. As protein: CATSPGTGPQYF.

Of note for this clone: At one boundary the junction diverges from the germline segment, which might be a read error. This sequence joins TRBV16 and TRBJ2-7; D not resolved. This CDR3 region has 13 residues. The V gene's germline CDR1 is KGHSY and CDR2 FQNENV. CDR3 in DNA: TGTGCCAGCAGCCAATCGCAACAGACCACAGTGAGCTTC. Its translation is CASSQSQQTTVSF.

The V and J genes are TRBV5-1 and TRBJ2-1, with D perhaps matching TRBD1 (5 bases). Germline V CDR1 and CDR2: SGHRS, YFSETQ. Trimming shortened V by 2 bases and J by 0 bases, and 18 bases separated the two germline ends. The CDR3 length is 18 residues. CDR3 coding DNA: TGCGCCAGCAGCTTTTTACTGGGGCGTTCGAGCTCCTACAATGAGCAGTTCTTC. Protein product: CASSFLLGRSSSYNEQFF.

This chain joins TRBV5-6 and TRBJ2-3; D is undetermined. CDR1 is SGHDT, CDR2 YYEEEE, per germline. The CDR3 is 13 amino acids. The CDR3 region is CATRPAGTDTQYF. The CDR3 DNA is TGTGCTACCCGGCCCGCTGGGACAGATACGCAGTATTTT.

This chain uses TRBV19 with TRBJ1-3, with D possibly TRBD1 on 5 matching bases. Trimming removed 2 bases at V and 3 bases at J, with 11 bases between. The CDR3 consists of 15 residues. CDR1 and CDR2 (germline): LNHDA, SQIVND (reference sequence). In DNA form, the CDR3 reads TGTGCCAGTAGTATAACCTGGGGCGGTGGAAACACCATATATTTT. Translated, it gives CASSITWGGGNTIYF.

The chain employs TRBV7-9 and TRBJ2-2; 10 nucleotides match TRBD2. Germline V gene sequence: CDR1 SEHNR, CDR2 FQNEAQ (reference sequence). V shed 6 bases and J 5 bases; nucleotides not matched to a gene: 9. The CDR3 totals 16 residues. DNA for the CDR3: TGTGCCAGCAGTCCTCCTACAGCGGGAGGGACCGGGGAGCTGTTTTTT. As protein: CASSPPTAGGTGELFF.

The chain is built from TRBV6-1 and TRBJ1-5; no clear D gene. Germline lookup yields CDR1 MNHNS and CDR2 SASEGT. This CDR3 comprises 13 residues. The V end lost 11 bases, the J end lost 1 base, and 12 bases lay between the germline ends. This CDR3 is CAGTVRSNQPQHF. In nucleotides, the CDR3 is TGTGCCGGCACCGTCCGGAGCAATCAGCCCCAGCATTTT.

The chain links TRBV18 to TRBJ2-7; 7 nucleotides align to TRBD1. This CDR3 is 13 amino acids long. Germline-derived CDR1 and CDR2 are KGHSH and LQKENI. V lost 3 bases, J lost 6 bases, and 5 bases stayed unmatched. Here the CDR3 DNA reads TGTGCCAGCTCACCTGGTCGGACAGGCGAGCAGTACTTC. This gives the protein CASSPGRTGEQYF.

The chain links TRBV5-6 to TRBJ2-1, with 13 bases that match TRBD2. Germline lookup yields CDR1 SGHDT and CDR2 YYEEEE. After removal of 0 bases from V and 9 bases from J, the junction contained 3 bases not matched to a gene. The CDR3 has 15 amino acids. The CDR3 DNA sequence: TGTGCCAGCAGCTTGGAACTAGCGGGGGGGAGTGAGCAGTTCTTC. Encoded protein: CASSLELAGGSEQFF.